This is a list of T cell receptor beta chains from one sample in a study of control samples from healthy donors and cancer patients. The table came from immunoSEQ multiplex PCR; TCRdb's copy has only in-frame clones and leaves some out. This sample has around 180,000 clones, with 88% found just once. The sample taken for sequencing was blood. The receptors here all came from a woman under 40 in good health. The CDR3 runs from the conserved cysteine through the conserved F or W. The D gene is left open where the match is weak. Expanded clones are given a class, and other clones once, few, many or no size at all.

J | size | V | D | CDR3
TRBJ2-7 | - | TRBV7-8 | - | CASTPRGREQYF
TRBJ2-2 | - | TRBV12-3/TRBV12-4 | TRBD2 | CALRLAGVRELFF
TRBJ1-1 | - | TRBV19 | - | CASSPQWKVAEAFF
TRBJ1-6 | - | TRBV19 | - | CASSRDSSSYNSPLHF
TRBJ2-2 | - | TRBV12-3/TRBV12-4 | - | CASRRETGELFF
TRBJ2-1 | - | TRBV19 | - | CASSITPRLVSSNEQFF
TRBJ2-1 | - | TRBV5-1 | - | CASSLKGNHEQFF
TRBJ2-1 | - | TRBV5-4 | TRBD2 | CASSVPGLAAENEQFF
TRBJ1-2 | - | TRBV28 | - | CASGEQGNYGYTF
TRBJ2-2 | - | TRBV5-1 | - | CASSWVGLTGELFF
TRBJ2-5 | - | TRBV7-9 | TRBD1 | CASSLSAGGAETQYF
TRBJ2-7 | - | TRBV12-3/TRBV12-4 | TRBD1 | CASSLGTGEQYF
TRBJ1-2 | - | TRBV7-2 | TRBD1 | CASSLERGLYGYTF
TRBJ2-7 | - | TRBV5-1 | - | CASSWSSYEQYF
TRBJ2-5 | many | TRBV18 | - | CASSPDDQETQYF
TRBJ2-5 | - | TRBV10-3 | TRBD1 | CAIRGDRKYQETQYF
TRBJ1-1 | - | TRBV29-1 | - | CSVARNTEAFF
TRBJ1-1 | - | TRBV4-2 | TRBD1 | CASSQEGQGSTEAFF
TRBJ2-7 | many | TRBV19 | TRBD2 | CASSIGGRNEQYF
TRBJ1-1 | - | TRBV6-5 | - | CASTSVMGGEAFF
TRBJ2-3 | - | TRBV7-8 | - | CASSSQGFETDTQYF
TRBJ2-3 | - | TRBV5-8 | TRBD2 | CASSLALQGGLSTDTQYF
TRBJ2-7 | - | TRBV27 | - | CASSPVAKRRFHEQYF
TRBJ2-2 | - | TRBV28 | - | CASTSQLRTGELFF
TRBJ1-2 | - | TRBV23-1 | - | CASSLGQPFNYGYTF
TRBJ1-5 | - | TRBV6-1 | - | CASSELRMAQHF
TRBJ1-1 | - | TRBV25-1 | - | CASTHSDRNTEAFF
TRBJ2-7 | once | TRBV7-9 | - | CASSWGSEQYF
TRBJ2-3 | - | TRBV6-5 | - | CASTERGKGTDTQYF
TRBJ1-5 | - | TRBV2 | - | CASSLQGGNQPQHF
TRBJ2-7 | once | TRBV27 | - | CASALRPTYEQYF
TRBJ1-1 | - | TRBV13 | - | CASVQGFTEAFF
TRBJ1-1 | - | TRBV6-6 | - | CASRSGPEVEAFF
TRBJ2-7 | - | TRBV27 | TRBD1 | CASRLTGTGIYEQYF
TRBJ1-6 | - | TRBV6-1 | - | CASSEGQVSPLHF
TRBJ2-3 | - | TRBV15 | - | CATSRDPGTYTDTQYF
TRBJ2-3 | - | TRBV19 | TRBD1 | CASARTGASTDTQYF
TRBJ1-1 | - | TRBV27 | - | CASKVGQNTEAFF
TRBJ1-5 | - | TRBV7-2 | - | CASSSRRSNQPQHF
TRBJ2-3 | - | TRBV12-3/TRBV12-4 | - | CASAGQNTQYF
TRBJ2-7 | - | TRBV19 | TRBD1 | CASRAGGTYEQYF